The clone carrying this T cell receptor beta chain was seen a few times. RNA transcripts yielded amplified TCR beta CDR3 regions. In the first-round RT-PCR of the TCR CDR3, the HTBI primer set was used. TCRdb re-called the multiplex PCR reads through MiXCR, storing one row per CDR3 protein. The sample yields 550,000 to 650,000 distinct CDR3 sequences, about 15% seen once. Clinical symptoms, serum thyroxine and TRAb, thyroid ultrasound and orbital computed tomography together formed the diagnostic basis. This entry is derived from a study of T cells in Graves' hyperthyroidism and ophthalmopathy. The J segment lost 6 bases and the V segment lost 6 bases, leaving 4 bases of the junction unmatched. The CDR3 runs 13 residues. Germline loops: CDR1 PRHDT, CDR2 FYEKMQ (reference sequence).

The chain is built from TRBV13 and TRBJ1-5; TRBD1 agrees at 8 bases. The sequence derives from a woman aged 25 to 45 with Graves' hyperthyroidism that later progressed to Graves' ophthalmopathy. The sequencing input was blood. The CDR3 DNA follows: TGTGCCAGCAGTGGACAGGGACGTCAGCCCCAGCATTTT. It is translated as CASSGQGRQPQHF.